A single T cell receptor (beta chain) is shown here with its context. What it binds is not known. This CDR3 is 18 amino acids long. With 0 bases removed from V and 5 bases from J, the gap between germline ends came to 22 bases. Time point in this sample: healthy volunteer bleed at 2 weeks. Total RNA was extracted from unfractionated whole blood. This sample was taken from a study of human T cells and chemical hapten exposure. Study-wide context: Small discrepancies in pooled library volume mainly accounted for the varying TCR yields per sample.

Overall study results and limits: DPC sensitization did not alter TCRs above 1 in 1000 frequency.

Individual cDNA molecules each carried unique molecular identifiers attached by the library. TCRdb re-analysed the RACE reads in MiXCR, keeping a single row per CDR3 protein. Of some 45,000 distinct CDR3 sequences detected, roughly 4.1% appear once; the ten largest clones hold under 7%. The sequence derives from a human donor in good health. Some clones in this sample may be carry-over from other donors' samples. V gene TRBV23-1 combines with J gene TRBJ2-5, with a possible D match to TRBD1 (5 bases). TRBV23-1 is an ORF, and what it does is uncertain. Sequencing input: whole blood. The CDR3 region is CASSQSSSRADRNETQYF. The CDR3 DNA reads as TGCGCCAGCAGTCAATCTTCAAGCCGAGCCGACAGAAATGAGACCCAGTACTTC.